This T cell receptor beta chain was recovered during a study of cytomegalovirus exposure and HLA in healthy donors. Notes on the study in general: In terms of immune exposure information, only CMV serostatus was available. There was a cluster of highly shared sequence variants that was likely a sequencing artifact. Cytomegalovirus association was listed for 150 to 200 TCR beta chains. Several of the most significant clusters appeared linked to common viral pathogens, based on a later analysis.

This CDR3 contains 14 residues. The junction had 5 bases not matched to a gene; V was cut back by 0 bases and J by 8 bases. From germline, CDR1 is MNHEY and CDR2 SVGAGI. PCR involved 60 Vbeta and 13 Jbeta primers. The repertoire was sequenced with immunoSEQ multiplex PCR; TCRdb's copy has only in-frame clones and lacks some. The sample records some 45,000 clones, less than 75% being singletons. As to this clone: Its matching antigen is unknown.

This TCR was recovered from a man aged 30 to 39 in good health and CMV-seronegative. The chain employs TRBV6-5 and TRBJ1-1; TRBD1 matches at 8 bases. The material sequenced was PBMCs. CDR3 DNA sequence: TGTGCCAGCAGTTACTCAGACGGGACAGGCGAAGCTTTCTTT. Protein product: CASSYSDGTGEAFF.